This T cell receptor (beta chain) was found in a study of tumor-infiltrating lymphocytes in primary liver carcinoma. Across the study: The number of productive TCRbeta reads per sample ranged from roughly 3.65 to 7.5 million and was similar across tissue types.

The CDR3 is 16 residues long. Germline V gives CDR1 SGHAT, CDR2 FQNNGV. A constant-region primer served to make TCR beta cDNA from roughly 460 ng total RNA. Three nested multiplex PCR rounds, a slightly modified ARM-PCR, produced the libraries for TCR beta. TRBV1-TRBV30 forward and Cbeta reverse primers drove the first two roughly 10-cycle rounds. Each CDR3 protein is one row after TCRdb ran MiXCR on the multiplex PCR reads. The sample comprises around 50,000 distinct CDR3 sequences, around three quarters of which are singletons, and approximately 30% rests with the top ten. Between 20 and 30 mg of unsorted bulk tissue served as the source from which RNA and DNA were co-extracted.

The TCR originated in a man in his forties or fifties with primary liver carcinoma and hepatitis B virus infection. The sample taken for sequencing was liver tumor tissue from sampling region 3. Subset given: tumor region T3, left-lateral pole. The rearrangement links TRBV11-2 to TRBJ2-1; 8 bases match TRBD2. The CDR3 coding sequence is TGTGTCAACAGCATGGATATCGGACTAGCCATGGATGAGCAGTTCTTC. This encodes CVNSMDIGLAMDEQFF.